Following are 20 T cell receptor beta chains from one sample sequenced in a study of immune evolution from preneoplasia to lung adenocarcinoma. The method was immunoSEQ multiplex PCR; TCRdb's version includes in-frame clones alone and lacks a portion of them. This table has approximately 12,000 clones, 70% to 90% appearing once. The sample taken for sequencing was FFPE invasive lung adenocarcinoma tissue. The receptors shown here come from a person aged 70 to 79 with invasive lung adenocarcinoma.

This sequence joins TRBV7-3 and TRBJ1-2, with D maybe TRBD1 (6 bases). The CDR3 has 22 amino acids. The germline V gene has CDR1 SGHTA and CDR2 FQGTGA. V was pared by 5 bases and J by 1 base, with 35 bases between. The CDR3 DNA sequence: TGTGCCAGCAGCCGCCCGGATAGGGGGGGCAGGGGACATAGGGGAGTTAACTATGGCTACACCTTC. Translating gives CASSRPDRGGRGHRGVNYGYTF.

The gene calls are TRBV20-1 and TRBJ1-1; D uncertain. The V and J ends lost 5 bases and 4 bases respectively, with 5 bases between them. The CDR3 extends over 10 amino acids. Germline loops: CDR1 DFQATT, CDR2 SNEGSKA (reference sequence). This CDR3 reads CSARGTEAFF. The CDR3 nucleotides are TGCAGTGCTCGAGGCACTGAAGCTTTCTTT.

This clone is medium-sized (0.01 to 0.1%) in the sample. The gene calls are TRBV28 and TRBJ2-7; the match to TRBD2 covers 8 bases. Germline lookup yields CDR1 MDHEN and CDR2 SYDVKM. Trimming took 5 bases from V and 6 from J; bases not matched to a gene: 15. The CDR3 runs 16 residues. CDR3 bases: TGTGCCAGCAGTCCAACCGGTGTAGCGGGGCCGGGCGAGCAGTACTTC. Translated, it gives CASSPTGVAGPGEQYF.

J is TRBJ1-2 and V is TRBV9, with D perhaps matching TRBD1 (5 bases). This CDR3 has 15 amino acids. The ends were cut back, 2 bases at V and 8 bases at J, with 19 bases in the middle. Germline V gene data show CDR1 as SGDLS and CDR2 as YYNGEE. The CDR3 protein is CASSVHPTRPGGYTF. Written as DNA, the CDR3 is TGTGCCAGCAGCGTCCACCCGACTCGACCAGGGGGCTACACCTTC.

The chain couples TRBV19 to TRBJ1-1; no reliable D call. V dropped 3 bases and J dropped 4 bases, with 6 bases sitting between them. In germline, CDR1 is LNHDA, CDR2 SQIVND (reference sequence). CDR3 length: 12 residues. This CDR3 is CASSILGTEAFF. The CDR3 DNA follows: TGTGCCAGTAGTATTCTGGGCACTGAAGCTTTCTTT.

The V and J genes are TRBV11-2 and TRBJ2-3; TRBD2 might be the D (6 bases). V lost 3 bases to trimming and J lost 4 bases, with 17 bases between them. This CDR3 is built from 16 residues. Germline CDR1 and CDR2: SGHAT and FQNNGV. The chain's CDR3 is CASSFWASGEADTQYF. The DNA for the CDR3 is TGTGCCAGCAGCTTTTGGGCCTCGGGGGAGGCAGATACGCAGTATTTT. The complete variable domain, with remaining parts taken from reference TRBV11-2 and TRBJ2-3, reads EAGVAQSPRYKIIEKRQSVAFWCNPISGHATLYWYQQILGQGPKLLIQFQNNGVVDDSQLPKDRFSAERLKGVDSTLKIQPAKLEDSAVYLCASSFWASGEADTQYFGPGTRLTVL.

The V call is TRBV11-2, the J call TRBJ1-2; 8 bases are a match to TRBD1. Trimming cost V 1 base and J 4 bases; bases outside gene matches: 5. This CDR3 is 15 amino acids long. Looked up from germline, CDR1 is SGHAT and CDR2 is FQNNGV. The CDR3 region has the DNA TGTGCCAGCAGCTTAGCCGGACAGGGTGGCTATGGCTACACCTTC. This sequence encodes CASSLAGQGGYGYTF.

The CDR3 region has the DNA TGTGCCAGCAGCTTAAGTCAGGGTGACACAGATACGCAGTATTTT. It specifies CASSLSQGDTDTQYF. V usage is TRBV11-2 and J usage is TRBJ2-3; D perhaps matches TRBD1 (5 bases). With 2 bases removed from V and 2 bases from J, the gap between germline ends came to 11 bases. The CDR3 has 15 residues. Per the germline V gene, CDR1 is SGHAT and CDR2 is FQNNGV.

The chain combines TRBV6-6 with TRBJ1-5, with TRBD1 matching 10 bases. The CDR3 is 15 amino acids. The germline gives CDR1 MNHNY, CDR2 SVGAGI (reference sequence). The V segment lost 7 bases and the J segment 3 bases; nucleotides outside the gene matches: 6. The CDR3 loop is CASNPGQGHNQPQHF. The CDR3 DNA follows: TGTGCCAGCAACCCGGGACAGGGGCACAATCAGCCCCAGCATTTT.

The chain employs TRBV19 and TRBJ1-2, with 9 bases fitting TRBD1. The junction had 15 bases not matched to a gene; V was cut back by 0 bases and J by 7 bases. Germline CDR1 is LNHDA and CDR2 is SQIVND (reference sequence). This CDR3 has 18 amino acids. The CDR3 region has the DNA TGTGCCAGTAGTATAGATCTCCGGAGACAGGGGGTTTCCTTTGGCTACACCTTC. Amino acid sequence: CASSIDLRRQGVSFGYTF.

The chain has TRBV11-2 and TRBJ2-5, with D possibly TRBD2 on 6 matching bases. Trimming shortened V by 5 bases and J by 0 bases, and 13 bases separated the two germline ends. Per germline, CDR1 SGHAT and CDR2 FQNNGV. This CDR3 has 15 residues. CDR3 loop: CASSPKSGHQETQYF. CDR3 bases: TGTGCCAGCAGCCCCAAGAGCGGGCACCAAGAGACCCAGTACTTC.

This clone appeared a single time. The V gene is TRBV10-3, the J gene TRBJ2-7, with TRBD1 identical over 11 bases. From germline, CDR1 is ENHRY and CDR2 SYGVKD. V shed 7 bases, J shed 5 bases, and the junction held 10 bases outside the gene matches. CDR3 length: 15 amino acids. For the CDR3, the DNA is TGTGCCATCAATGGACAGGGGGCCTCTCGCGACGAGCAGTACTTC. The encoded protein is CAINGQGASRDEQYF.

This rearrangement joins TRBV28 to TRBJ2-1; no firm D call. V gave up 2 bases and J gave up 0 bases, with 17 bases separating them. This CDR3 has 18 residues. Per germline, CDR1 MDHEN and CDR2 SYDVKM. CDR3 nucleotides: TGTGCCAGCAGTTTACACGGTGTTATGGCTTACTCCTACAATGAGCAGTTCTTC. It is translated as CASSLHGVMAYSYNEQFF.

The CDR3 DNA follows: TGTGCCAGCAGGGAAGGGGGGGGTTCCTACGAGCAGTACTTC. Its protein is CASREGGGSYEQYF. The chain uses TRBV6-5 and TRBJ2-7; D is perhaps TRBD2 (7 bases). Germline values: CDR1 MNHEY, CDR2 SVGAGI. The V end was cut by 6 bases, the J end by 1 base, with 13 bases between. The CDR3 is 14 amino acids.

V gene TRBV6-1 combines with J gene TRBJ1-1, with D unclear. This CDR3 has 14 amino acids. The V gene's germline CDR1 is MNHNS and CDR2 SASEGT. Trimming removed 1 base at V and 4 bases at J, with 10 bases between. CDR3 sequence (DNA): TGTGCCAGCAGTGAAGGCGGTCGGGGCACTGAAGCTTTCTTT. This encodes CASSEGGRGTEAFF.

The CDR3 reads CAFKQGDTEAFF. The CDR3 bases are TGTGCCTTTAAACAGGGGGACACTGAAGCTTTCTTT. The rearrangement joins TRBV30 to TRBJ1-1; 8 nucleotides line up with TRBD1. The CDR3 has 12 residues. Germline lookup yields CDR1 GTSNPN and CDR2 SVGIG (reference sequence). V dropped 7 bases and J dropped 3; count of bases not matched to a gene: 4.

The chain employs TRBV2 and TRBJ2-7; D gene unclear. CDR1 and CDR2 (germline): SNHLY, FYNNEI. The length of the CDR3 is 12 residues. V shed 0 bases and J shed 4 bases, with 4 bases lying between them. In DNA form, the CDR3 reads TGTGCCAGCAGTGAAGCAGTTTACGAGCAGTACTTC. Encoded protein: CASSEAVYEQYF.

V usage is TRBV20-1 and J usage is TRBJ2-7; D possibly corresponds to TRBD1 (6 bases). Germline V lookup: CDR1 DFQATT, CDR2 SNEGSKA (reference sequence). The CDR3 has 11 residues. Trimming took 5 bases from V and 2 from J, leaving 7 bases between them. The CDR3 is CSAGTTYEQYF. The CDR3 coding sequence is TGCAGTGCTGGGACAACCTACGAGCAGTACTTC.

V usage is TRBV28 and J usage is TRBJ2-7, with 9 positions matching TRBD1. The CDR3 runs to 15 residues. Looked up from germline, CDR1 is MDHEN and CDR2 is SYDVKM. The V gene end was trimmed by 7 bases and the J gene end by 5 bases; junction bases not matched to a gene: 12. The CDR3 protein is CASTTGTGMFNEQYF. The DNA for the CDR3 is TGTGCCAGCACCACGGGGACAGGGATGTTCAACGAGCAGTACTTC. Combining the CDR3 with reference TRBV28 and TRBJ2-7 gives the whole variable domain DVKVTQSSRYLVKRTGEKVFLECVQDMDHENMFWYRQDPGLGLRLIYFSYDVKMKEKGDIPEGYSVSREKKERFSLILESASTNQTSMYLCASTTGTGMFNEQYFGPGTRLTVT.

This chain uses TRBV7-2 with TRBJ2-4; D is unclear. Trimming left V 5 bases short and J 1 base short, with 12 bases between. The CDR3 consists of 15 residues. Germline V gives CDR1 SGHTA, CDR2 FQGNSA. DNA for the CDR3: TGTGCCAGCAGCCGTCTCCTGGGGGCCAAAAACATTCAGTACTTC. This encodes CASSRLLGAKNIQYF.